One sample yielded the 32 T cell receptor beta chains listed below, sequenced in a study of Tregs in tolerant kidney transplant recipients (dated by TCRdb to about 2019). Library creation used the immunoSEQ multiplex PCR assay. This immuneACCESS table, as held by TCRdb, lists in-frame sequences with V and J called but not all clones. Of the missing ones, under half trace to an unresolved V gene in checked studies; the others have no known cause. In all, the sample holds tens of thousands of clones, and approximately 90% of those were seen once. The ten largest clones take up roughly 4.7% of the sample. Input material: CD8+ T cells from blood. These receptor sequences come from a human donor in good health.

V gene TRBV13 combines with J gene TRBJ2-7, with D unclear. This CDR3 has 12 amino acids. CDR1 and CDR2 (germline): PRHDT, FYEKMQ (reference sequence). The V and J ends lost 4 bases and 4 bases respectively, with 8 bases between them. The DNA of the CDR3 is TGTGCCAGCAGCTGGGGTCCATACGAGCAGTACTTC. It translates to CASSWGPYEQYF.

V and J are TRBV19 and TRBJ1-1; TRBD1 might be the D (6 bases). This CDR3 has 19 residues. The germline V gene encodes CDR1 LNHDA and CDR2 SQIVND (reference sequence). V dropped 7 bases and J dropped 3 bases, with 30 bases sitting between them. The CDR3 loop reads CASNEAYGRGLVADTEAFF. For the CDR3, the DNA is TGTGCCAGTAATGAGGCCTATGGCAGGGGCCTTGTAGCGGACACTGAAGCTTTCTTT.

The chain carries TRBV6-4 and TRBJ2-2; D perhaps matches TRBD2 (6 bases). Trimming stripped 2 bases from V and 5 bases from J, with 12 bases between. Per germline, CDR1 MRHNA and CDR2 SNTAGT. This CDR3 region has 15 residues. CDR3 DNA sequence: TGTGCCAGCAGTGACGGGCAGGGAGGAACCGGGGAGCTGTTTTTT. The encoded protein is CASSDGQGGTGELFF.

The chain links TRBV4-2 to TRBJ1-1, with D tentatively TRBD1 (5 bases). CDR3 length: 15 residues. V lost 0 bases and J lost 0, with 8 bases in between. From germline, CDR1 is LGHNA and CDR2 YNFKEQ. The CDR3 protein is CASSQEGTLNTEAFF. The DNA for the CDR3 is TGTGCCAGCAGCCAAGAGGGGACCTTGAACACTGAAGCTTTCTTT.

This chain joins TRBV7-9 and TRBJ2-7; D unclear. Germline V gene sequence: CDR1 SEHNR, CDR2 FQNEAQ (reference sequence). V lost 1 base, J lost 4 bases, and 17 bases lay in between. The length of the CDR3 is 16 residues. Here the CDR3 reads CASSLGSARDLYEQYF. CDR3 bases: TGTGCCAGCAGCTTAGGGTCAGCTCGCGACCTTTACGAGCAGTACTTC.

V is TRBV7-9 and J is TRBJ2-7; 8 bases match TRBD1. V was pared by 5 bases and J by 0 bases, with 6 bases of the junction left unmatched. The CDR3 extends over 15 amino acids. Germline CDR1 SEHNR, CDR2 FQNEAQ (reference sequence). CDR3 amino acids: CASSLGQVRSYEQYF. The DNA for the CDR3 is TGTGCCAGCAGCCTGGGACAGGTTCGCTCCTACGAGCAGTACTTC.

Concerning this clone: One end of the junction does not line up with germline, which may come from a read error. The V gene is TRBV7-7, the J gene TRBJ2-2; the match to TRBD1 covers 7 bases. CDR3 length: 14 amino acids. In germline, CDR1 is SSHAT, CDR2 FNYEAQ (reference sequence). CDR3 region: CASSDRTGGGELFF. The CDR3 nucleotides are TGTGCTAGCAGCGACCGGACAGGCGGCGGGGAGCTGTTTTTT.

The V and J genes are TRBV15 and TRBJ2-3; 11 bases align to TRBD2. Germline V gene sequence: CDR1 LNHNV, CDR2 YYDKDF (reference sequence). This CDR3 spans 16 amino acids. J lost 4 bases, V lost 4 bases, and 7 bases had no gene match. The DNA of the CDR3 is TGTGCCACCAGCATTGGTAGCGGGAGGGCCCCAGATACGCAGTATTTT. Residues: CATSIGSGRAPDTQYF.

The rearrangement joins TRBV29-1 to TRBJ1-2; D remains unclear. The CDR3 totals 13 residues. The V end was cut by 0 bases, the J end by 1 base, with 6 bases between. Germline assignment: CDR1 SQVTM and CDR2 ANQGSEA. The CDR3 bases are TGCAGCGTTGAAGACCGCGATAACTATGGCTACACCTTC. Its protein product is CSVEDRDNYGYTF.

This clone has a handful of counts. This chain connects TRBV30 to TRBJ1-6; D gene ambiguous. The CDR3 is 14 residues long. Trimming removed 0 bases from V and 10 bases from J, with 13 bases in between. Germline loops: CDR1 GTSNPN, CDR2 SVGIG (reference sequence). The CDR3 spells CAWSVEKGYSPLHF. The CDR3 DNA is TGTGCCTGGAGTGTAGAAAAGGGTTACTCACCCCTCCACTTT.

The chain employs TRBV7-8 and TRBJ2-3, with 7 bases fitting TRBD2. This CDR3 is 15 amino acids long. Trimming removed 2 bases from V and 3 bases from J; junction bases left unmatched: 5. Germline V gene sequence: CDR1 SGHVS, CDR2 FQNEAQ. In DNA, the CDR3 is TGTGCCAGCAGCTTAAGACTAGCCGATACAGATACGCAGTATTTT. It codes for CASSLRLADTDTQYF. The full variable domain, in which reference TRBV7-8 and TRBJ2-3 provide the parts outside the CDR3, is GAGVSQSPRYKVAKRGQDVALRCDPISGHVSLFWYQQALGQGPEFLTYFQNEAQLDKSGLPSDRFFAERPEGSVSTLKIQRTQQEDSAVYLCASSLRLADTDTQYFGPGTRLTVL.

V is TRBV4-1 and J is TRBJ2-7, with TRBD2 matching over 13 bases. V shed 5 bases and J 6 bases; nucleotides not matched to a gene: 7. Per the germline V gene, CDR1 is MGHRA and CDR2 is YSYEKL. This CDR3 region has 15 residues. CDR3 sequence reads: CASSARTSGRREQYF. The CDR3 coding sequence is TGCGCCAGCAGCGCCCGGACTAGCGGGAGACGCGAGCAGTACTTC.

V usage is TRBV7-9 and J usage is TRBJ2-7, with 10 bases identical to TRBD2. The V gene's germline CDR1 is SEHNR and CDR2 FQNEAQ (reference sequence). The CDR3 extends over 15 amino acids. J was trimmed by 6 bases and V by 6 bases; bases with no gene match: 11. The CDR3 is CASSPSGGRWVEQYF. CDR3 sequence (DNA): TGTGCCAGCAGTCCTAGCGGGGGACGATGGGTCGAGCAGTACTTC.

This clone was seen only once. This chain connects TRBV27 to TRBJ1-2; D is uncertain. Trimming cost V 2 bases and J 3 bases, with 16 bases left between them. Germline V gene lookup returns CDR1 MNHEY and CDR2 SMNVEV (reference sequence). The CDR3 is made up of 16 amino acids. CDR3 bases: TGTGCCAGCAGTTTAATCAAGAATCGGGGAGACTATGGCTACACCTTC. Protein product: CASSLIKNRGDYGYTF.

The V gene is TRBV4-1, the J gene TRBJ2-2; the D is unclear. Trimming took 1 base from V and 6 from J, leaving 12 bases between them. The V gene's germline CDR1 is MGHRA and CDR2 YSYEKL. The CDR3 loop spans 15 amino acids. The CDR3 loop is CASSQVVSISGELFF. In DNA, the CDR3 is TGCGCCAGCAGCCAAGTGGTTAGCATCTCCGGGGAGCTGTTTTTT.

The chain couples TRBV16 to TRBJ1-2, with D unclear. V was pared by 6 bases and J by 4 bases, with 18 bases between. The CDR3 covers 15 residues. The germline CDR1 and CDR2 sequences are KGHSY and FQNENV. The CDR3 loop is CASRHHFEGTYGYTF. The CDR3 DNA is TGTGCCAGCAGACACCATTTTGAAGGCACCTATGGCTACACCTTC. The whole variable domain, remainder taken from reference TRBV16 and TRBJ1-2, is GEEVAQTPKHLVRGEGQKAKLYCAPIKGHSYVFWYQQVLKNEFKFLISFQNENVFDETGMPKERFSAKCLPNSPCSLEIQATKLEDSAVYFCASRHHFEGTYGYTFGSGTRLTVV.

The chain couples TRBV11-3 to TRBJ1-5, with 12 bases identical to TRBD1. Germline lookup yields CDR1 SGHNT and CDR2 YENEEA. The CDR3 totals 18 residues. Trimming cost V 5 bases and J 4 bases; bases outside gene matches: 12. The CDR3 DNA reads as TGTGCCAGCAGCGCCTCGGGACAGGGGGCTTTATTAAATCAGCCCCAGCATTTT. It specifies CASSASGQGALLNQPQHF.

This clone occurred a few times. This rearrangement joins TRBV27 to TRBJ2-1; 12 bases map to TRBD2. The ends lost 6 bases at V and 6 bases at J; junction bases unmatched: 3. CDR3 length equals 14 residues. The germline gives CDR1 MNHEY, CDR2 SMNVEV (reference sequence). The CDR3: CASSSSGRANEQFF. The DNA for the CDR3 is TGTGCCAGCAGCTCTAGCGGGAGGGCCAATGAGCAGTTCTTC.

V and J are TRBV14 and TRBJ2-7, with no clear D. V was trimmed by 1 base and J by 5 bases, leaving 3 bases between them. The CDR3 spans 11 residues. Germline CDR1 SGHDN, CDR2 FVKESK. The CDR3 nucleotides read TGTGCCAGCAGCCAAGGGAACGAGCAGTACTTC. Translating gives CASSQGNEQYF.

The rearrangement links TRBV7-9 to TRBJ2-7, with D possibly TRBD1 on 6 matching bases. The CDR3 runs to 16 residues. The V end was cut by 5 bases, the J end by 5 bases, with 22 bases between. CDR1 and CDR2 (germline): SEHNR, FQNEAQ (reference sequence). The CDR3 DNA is TGTGCCAGCAGCCAAGATCGTGGCAGGGGTGCGGACGAGCAGTACTTC. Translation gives CASSQDRGRGADEQYF.

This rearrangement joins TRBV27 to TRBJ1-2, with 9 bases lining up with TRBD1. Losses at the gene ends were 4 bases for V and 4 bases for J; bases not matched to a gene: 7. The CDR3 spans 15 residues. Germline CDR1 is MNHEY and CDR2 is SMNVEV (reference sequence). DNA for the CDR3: TGTGCCAGCAGTTCAGGGACAGGGTATCTCTATGGCTACACCTTC. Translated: CASSSGTGYLYGYTF.

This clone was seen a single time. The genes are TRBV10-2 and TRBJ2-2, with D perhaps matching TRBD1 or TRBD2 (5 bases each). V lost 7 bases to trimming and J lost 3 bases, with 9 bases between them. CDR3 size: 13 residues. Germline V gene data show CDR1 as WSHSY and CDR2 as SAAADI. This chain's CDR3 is CASNQGDTGELFF. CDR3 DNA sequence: TGCGCCAGCAACCAGGGAGACACCGGGGAGCTGTTTTTT.

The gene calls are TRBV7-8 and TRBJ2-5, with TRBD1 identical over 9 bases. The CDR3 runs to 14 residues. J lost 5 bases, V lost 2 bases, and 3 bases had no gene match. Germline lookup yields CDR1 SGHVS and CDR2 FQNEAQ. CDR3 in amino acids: CASSLNRGQETQYF. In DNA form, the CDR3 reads TGTGCCAGCAGCTTAAACAGGGGGCAGGAGACCCAGTACTTC.

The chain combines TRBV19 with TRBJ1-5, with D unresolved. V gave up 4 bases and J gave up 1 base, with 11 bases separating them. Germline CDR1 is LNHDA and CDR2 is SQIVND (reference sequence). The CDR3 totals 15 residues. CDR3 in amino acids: CASSNKAESNQPQHF. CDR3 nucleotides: TGTGCCAGTAGTAACAAGGCAGAAAGCAATCAGCCCCAGCATTTT.

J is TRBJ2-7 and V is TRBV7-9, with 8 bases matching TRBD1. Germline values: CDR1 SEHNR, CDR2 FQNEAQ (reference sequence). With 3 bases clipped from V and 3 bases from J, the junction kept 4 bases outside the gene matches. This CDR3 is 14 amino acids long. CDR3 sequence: CASSFGQGVYEQYF. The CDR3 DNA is TGTGCCAGCAGCTTCGGACAGGGAGTCTACGAGCAGTACTTC.

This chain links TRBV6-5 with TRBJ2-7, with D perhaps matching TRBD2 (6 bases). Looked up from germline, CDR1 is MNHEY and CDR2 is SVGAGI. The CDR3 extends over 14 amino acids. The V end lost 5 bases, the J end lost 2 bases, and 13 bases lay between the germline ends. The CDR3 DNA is TGTGCCAGCAGTGGGGGGACCACGGCCTACGAGCAGTACTTC. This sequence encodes CASSGGTTAYEQYF.

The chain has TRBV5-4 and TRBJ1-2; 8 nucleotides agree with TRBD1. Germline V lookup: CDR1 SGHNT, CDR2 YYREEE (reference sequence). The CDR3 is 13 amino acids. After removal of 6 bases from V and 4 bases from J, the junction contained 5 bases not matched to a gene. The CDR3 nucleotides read TGTGCCAGCATCGACCAGGGGGCCTATGGCTACACCTTC. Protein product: CASIDQGAYGYTF.

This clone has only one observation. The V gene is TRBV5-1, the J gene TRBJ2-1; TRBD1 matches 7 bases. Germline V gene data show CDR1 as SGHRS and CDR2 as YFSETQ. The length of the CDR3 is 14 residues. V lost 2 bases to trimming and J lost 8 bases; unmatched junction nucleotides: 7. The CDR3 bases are TGCGCCAGCAGCTTAGTAGGGGGCGGCTATGAGCAGTTCTTC. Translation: CASSLVGGGYEQFF.

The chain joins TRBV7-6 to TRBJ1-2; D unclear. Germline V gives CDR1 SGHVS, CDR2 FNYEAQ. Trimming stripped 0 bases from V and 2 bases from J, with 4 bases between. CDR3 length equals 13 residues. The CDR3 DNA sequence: TGTGCCAGCAGCTTAGCGTCGAACTATGGCTACACCTTC. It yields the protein CASSLASNYGYTF.

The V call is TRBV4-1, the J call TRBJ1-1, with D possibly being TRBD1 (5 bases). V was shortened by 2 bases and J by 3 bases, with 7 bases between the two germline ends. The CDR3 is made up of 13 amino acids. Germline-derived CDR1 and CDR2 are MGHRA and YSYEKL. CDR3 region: CASSQRGYTEAFF. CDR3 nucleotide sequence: TGCGCCAGCAGCCAAAGGGGTTACACTGAAGCTTTCTTT.

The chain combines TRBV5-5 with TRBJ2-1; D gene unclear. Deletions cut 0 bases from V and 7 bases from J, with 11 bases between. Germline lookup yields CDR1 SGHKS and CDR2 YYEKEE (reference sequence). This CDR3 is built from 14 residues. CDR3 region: CASSLGATGNEQFF. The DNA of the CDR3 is TGTGCCAGCAGCTTGGGAGCCACCGGGAATGAGCAGTTCTTC. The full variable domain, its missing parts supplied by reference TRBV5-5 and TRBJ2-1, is DAGVTQSPTHLIKTRGQQVTLRCSPISGHKSVSWYQQVLGQGPQFIFQYYEKEERGRGNFPDRFSARQFPNYSSELNVNALLLGDSALYLCASSLGATGNEQFFGPGTRLTVL.

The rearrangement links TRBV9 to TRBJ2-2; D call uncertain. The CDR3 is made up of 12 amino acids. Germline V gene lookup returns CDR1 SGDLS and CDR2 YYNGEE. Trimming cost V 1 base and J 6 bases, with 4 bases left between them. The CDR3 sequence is CASSVSPGELFF. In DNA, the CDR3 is TGTGCCAGCAGCGTAAGCCCCGGGGAGCTGTTTTTT. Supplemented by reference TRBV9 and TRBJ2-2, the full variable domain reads DSGVTQTPKHLITATGQRVTLRCSPRSGDLSVYWYQQSLDQGLQFLIQYYNGEERAKGNILERFSAQQFPDLHSELNLSSLELGDSALYFCASSVSPGELFFGEGSRLTVL.